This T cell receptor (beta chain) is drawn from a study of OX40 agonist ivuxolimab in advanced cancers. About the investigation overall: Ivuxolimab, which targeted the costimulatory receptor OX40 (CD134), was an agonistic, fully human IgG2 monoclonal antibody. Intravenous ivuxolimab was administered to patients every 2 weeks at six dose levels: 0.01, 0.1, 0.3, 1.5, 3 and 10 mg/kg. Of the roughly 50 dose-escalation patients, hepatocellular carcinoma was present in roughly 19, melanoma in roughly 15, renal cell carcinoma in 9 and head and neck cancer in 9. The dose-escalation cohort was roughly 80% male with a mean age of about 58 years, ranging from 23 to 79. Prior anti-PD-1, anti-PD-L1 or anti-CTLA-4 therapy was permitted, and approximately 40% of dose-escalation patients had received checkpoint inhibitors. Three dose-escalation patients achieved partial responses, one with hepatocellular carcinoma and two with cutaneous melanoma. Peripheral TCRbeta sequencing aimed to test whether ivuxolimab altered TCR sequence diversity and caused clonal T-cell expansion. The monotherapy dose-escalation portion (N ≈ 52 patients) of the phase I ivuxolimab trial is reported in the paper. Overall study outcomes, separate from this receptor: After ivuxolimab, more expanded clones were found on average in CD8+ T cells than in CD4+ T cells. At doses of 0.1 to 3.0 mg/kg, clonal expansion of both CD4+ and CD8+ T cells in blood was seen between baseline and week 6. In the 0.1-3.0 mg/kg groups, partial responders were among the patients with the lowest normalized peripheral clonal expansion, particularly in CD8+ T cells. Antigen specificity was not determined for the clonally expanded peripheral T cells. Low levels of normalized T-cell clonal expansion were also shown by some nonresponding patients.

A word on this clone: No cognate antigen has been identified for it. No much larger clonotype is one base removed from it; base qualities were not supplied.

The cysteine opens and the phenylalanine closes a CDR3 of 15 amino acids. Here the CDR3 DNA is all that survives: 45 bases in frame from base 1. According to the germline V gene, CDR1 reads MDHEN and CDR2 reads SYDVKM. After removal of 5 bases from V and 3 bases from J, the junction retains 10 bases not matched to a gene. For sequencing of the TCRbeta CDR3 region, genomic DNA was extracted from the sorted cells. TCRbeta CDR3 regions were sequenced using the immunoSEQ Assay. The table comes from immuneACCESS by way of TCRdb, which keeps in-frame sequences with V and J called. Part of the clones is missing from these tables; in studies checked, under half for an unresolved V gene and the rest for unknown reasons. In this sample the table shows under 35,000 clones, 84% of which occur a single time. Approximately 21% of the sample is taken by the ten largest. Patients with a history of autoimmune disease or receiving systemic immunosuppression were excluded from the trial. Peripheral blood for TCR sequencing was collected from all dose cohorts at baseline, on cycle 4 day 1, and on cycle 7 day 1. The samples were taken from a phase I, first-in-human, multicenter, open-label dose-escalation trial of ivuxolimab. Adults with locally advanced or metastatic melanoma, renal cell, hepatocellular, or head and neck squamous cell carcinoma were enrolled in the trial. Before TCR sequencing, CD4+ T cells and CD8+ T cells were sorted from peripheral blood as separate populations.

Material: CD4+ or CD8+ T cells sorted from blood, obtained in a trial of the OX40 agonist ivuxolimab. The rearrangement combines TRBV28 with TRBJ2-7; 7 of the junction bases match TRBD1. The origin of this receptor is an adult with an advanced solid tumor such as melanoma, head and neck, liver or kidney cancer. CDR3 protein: CASSLKTGTFYEQYF. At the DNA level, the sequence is TGTGCCAGCAGTCTTAAGACAGGGACCTTCTACGAGCAGTACTTC. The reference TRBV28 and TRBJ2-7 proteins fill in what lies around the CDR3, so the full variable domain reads DVKVTQSSRYLVKRTGEKVFLECVQDMDHENMFWYRQDPGLGLRLIYFSYDVKMKEKGDIPEGYSVSREKKERFSLILESASTNQTSMYLCASSLKTGTFYEQYFGPGTRLTVT.